These T cell receptor beta chains were read from a single sample in a study of shared clonotypes between healthy human individuals. Produced via immunoSEQ multiplex PCR; TCRdb's table is partial and in-frame only. Of over a million clones listed, around 78% are singletons. Sequencing was carried out using memory CD4+ T cells from PBMCs. Receptors originate from a man between 18 and 29 years old in good health. Some clones in this sample may be carry-over from other donors' samples. Both conserved end residues are trimmed from each CDR3. Not every row has a clone size; where given, it reads once, few, many or a size class.

TRBJ2-1,.,TRBV5-1,ASSSSSYNEQF
TRBJ1-3,once,TRBV19,ASSIGTAGNTIY
TRBJ2-2,.,TRBV18,ASSLTYGDTGELF
TRBJ2-7,.,TRBV29-1,SVEAGRGGGEQY
TRBJ2-3,.,TRBV27,ASSFQGLAPDTQY
TRBJ1-1,.,TRBV18,ASSPYPGQGATEAF
TRBJ2-1,.,TRBV28,ASRTRAAYNEQF
TRBJ1-2,.,TRBV18,ASSPTEGGYRTYGYT
TRBJ2-3,.,TRBV15,ATSRPRTSGSNLDTQY
TRBJ2-5,.,TRBV29-1,SFVGGDSQETQY
TRBJ2-6,.,TRBV7-9,ASSPVAGVTSGANVLT
TRBJ2-7,.,TRBV29-1,SVRPSSYEQY
TRBJ1-2,few,TRBV28,ASSYPNRGRLYGYT
TRBJ1-1,once,TRBV6-1,ASTDQKWAEAF
TRBJ2-3,.,TRBV7-9,ASTDLSFGADTQY
TRBJ1-3,.,TRBV27,ASSVPNTIY
TRBJ1-5,.,TRBV18,ASSPVPGQSNQPQH
TRBJ1-2,.,TRBV10-3,AISESGGPYGYT
TRBJ2-2,.,TRBV6-5,ASRRAQPNTGELF
TRBJ2-3,once,TRBV28,ASSSGRGSSTDTQY
TRBJ1-2,.,TRBV2,ASRGQSTYGYT
TRBJ1-3,.,TRBV7-2,ASSLGVAFSGNTIY
TRBJ2-3,once,TRBV6-5,ASRGDADTQY
TRBJ1-2,.,TRBV10-3,ASLPQQGGYGYT
TRBJ1-1,few,TRBV23-1,ARIPEGGNTEAF
TRBJ1-6,.,TRBV7-9,ASSLAGTGGSSPLH
TRBJ2-4,.,TRBV28,ASSLVEGSSKNIQY
TRBJ2-2,.,TRBV27,ASSSLASRTGELF
TRBJ2-7,.,TRBV7-9,ASGGADHYEQY
TRBJ2-2,.,TRBV27,ASRGTRANTGELF
TRBJ2-3,few,TRBV19,ASRDRSTDTQY
TRBJ1-5,.,TRBV18,ASSPTGNSNQPQH
TRBJ2-1,.,TRBV6-1,ASRRDTNEQF